The 17 T cell receptor beta chains in this list originate from one sample, sequenced in a study of T cell responses to AZD1222 COVID-19 vaccine. The method was immunoSEQ multiplex PCR; TCRdb's version includes in-frame clones alone and lacks a portion of them. The sample holds roughly 100,000 clones, around 90% seen once. This sample comprised peripheral blood, obtained on day 0 of AZD1222 vaccination. These receptors were obtained from an adult in good health.

The rearrangement joins TRBV7-9 to TRBJ2-7; D is ambiguous. This CDR3 comprises 12 residues. Trimming cost V 3 bases and J 4 bases, with 7 bases left between them. Germline V gene lookup returns CDR1 SEHNR and CDR2 FQNEAQ (reference sequence). The CDR3 loop is CASSLAQYEQYF. As DNA, the CDR3 is TGTGCCAGCAGCTTGGCACAGTACGAGCAGTACTTC.

The chain uses TRBV12-2 and TRBJ2-3. TRBV12-2 has pseudogene status. The CDR3 contains 14 residues. The CDR3 region is CASRPTDSTDTQYF. CDR3 DNA: TGTGCAAGTCGGCCTACGGACAGCACAGATACGCAGTATTTT.

The rearrangement links TRBV18 to TRBJ2-7, with D maybe TRBD2 (5 bases). This CDR3 comprises 16 residues. V lost 3 bases and J 0 bases, leaving 15 bases between the germline ends. CDR1 is KGHSH, CDR2 LQKENI, per germline. The CDR3 coding sequence is TGTGCCAGCTCACCGAGATCCGCGACTAACTCCTACGAGCAGTACTTC. Translation: CASSPRSATNSYEQYF.

The rearrangement uses TRBV7-2 and TRBJ2-3; 7 bases fit TRBD2. J lost 6 bases, V lost 1 base, and 4 bases had no gene match. The CDR3 contains 14 residues. The germline V gene has CDR1 SGHTA and CDR2 FQGNSA. CDR3 region: CASSLGGGFDTQYF. The DNA for the CDR3 is TGTGCCAGCAGCTTAGGCGGGGGATTTGATACGCAGTATTTT.

This sequence joins TRBV7-6 and TRBJ1-2; 7 nucleotides align to TRBD1. Germline loops: CDR1 SGHVS, CDR2 FNYEAQ. The V gene end was trimmed by 5 bases and the J gene end by 1 base; junction bases not matched to a gene: 16. The CDR3 is made up of 18 amino acids. This CDR3 reads CASSPFPGQPRFNYGYTF. CDR3 coding DNA: TGTGCCAGCAGCCCTTTCCCGGGACAGCCACGCTTTAACTATGGCTACACCTTC.

This rearrangement joins TRBV24-1 to TRBJ2-7; no clear D gene. CDR3 length equals 14 residues. In germline, CDR1 is KGHDR, CDR2 SFDVKD. The ends were cut back, 4 bases at V and 2 bases at J, with 11 bases in the middle. The CDR3 spells CATSDRLTTYEQYF. Here the CDR3 DNA reads TGTGCCACCAGTGACCGACTGACAACCTACGAGCAGTACTTC.

The CDR3 bases are TGCGCCAGCAGCTTAGGAGCGGGCCTCTCACGGGAGACCCAGTACTTC. Residues: CASSLGAGLSRETQYF. The chain links TRBV5-1 to TRBJ2-5; D is perhaps TRBD2 (6 bases). The CDR3 runs to 16 residues. Per germline, CDR1 SGHRS and CDR2 YFSETQ. Trimming shortened V by 2 bases and J by 5 bases, and 19 bases separated the two germline ends.

This sequence joins TRBV7-2 and TRBJ2-1; D possibly matches TRBD1 or TRBD2 (5 bases each). Germline CDR1 SGHTA, CDR2 FQGNSA. This CDR3 contains 13 residues. With 5 bases removed from V and 12 bases from J, the gap between germline ends came to 17 bases. DNA of the CDR3: TGTGCCAGCAGCCTCCAGGGTTTGAGGGGGCAGTTCTTC. This sequence encodes CASSLQGLRGQFF.

This clone has only one observation. The chain is built from TRBV19 and TRBJ1-2; D is perhaps TRBD1 (6 bases). Germline CDR1 is LNHDA and CDR2 is SQIVND (reference sequence). The CDR3 is 13 residues long. The V end lost 3 bases, the J end lost 2 bases, and 7 bases lay between the germline ends. Written as DNA, the CDR3 is TGTGCCAGTAGTATTACAGGGAACTATGGCTACACCTTC. It specifies CASSITGNYGYTF. Full variable domain (outside the CDR3, taken from reference TRBV19 and TRBJ1-2): DGGITQSPKYLFRKEGQNVTLSCEQNLNHDAMYWYRQDPGQGLRLIYYSQIVNDFQKGDIAEGYSVSREKKESFPLTVTSAQKNPTAFYLCASSITGNYGYTFGSGTRLTVV.

The J gene is TRBJ1-6, the V gene TRBV3-1 (or the pseudogene TRBV3-2); possible D gene TRBD1, 5 bases. The CDR3 is 17 residues long. Germline CDR1 and CDR2: LGHDT and YNNKEL (reference sequence). V was shortened by 0 bases and J by 4 bases, with 13 bases between the two germline ends. The CDR3 nucleotides read TGTGCCAGCAGCCAAGATTTAGAGGGACGTTATAATTCACCCCTCCACTTT. Translated: CASSQDLEGRYNSPLHF.

The rearrangement joins TRBV6-4 to TRBJ2-1; TRBD2 matches 10 bases. Germline values: CDR1 MRHNA, CDR2 SNTAGT. This CDR3 spans 17 amino acids. V dropped 3 bases and J dropped 8; count of bases not matched to a gene: 13. The chain's CDR3 is CASSDTLSGRAQHEQFF. The CDR3 DNA sequence: TGTGCCAGCAGTGATACACTCAGCGGGAGGGCCCAACATGAGCAGTTCTTC.

The chain links TRBV28 to TRBJ2-7; TRBD1 matches at 12 bases. CDR1 is MDHEN, CDR2 SYDVKM, per germline. V was clipped by 2 bases and J by 7 bases; unmatched bases: 3. The CDR3 is 14 amino acids. CDR3 nucleotide sequence: TGTGCCAGCAGTTTAGGGACAGGGGGCGCTGAGCAGTACTTC. Amino acid sequence: CASSLGTGGAEQYF.

The chain joins TRBV28 to TRBJ2-7, with D perhaps matching TRBD1 or TRBD2 (5 bases each). V lost 2 bases and J 3 bases, leaving 14 bases between the germline ends. Germline loops: CDR1 MDHEN, CDR2 SYDVKM. CDR3 length: 15 residues. This chain's CDR3 is CASSLVDRDYYEQYF. The DNA for the CDR3 is TGTGCCAGCAGTTTAGTTGACAGAGACTACTACGAGCAGTACTTC.

This clone was seen more than once but under ten times. The chain is built from TRBV11-1 and TRBJ2-3; TRBD2 might be the D (6 bases). This CDR3 comprises 16 residues. V gave up 1 base and J gave up 4 bases, with 15 bases separating them. Germline V lookup: CDR1 SGHAT, CDR2 FQDESV (reference sequence). In DNA, the CDR3 is TGTGCCAGCAGCTTAGGCGGGACTGGGACCGCAGATACGCAGTATTTT. Amino acids: CASSLGGTGTADTQYF.

V usage is TRBV27 and J usage is TRBJ2-7, with 7 bases fitting TRBD1. Trimming took 9 bases from V and 2 from J; bases not matched to a gene: 10. The germline V gene encodes CDR1 MNHEY and CDR2 SMNVEV (reference sequence). The CDR3 contains 14 residues. The CDR3 is CARTPGTATYEQYF. CDR3 nucleotides: TGTGCCAGGACACCGGGGACAGCTACCTACGAGCAGTACTTC.

The table lists this clone with a count of one. The rearrangement joins TRBV28 to TRBJ1-5; D might be TRBD1 (5 bases). The CDR3 loop spans 15 amino acids. V was cut by 7 bases and J by 0 bases, with 13 bases left in between. Germline-derived CDR1 and CDR2 are MDHEN and SYDVKM. In DNA, the CDR3 is TGTGCCAGCATCCTAGGGGACCATAGCAATCAGCCCCAGCATTTT. This translates into CASILGDHSNQPQHF.

The genes are TRBV7-8 and TRBJ1-2; TRBD1 matches 9 bases. CDR3 length: 15 amino acids. Trimming cost V 5 bases and J 4 bases; bases outside gene matches: 8. The germline CDR1 and CDR2 sequences are SGHVS and FQNEAQ. CDR3 loop: CASSQDRGSVYGYTF. The CDR3 coding sequence is TGTGCCAGCAGCCAGGACAGGGGTTCGGTCTATGGCTACACCTTC.